The next 2 T cell receptor beta chains were all read from a single sample in a study of regulatory T cells in long-lasting Graves disease. Researchers made TCR beta libraries by using iRepertoire HTBI primers and running Arm-PCR on CDR3 regions. TCRdb reprocessed the multiplex PCR reads with MiXCR, giving one entry per CDR3 protein. The table lists about 400,000 distinct CDR3 sequences, 15% to 20% of them singletons, with around 21% in the top ten. Time point: newly diagnosed GD, antithyroid drugs for less than 3 months. PBMCs were the source of the RNA used for TCR sequencing. Separately, the same data were catalogued under a study of T cells in Graves' hyperthyroidism and ophthalmopathy.

Sequenced here: peripheral blood mononuclear cells (PBMCs), sampled at new diagnosis, from a patient treated with antithyroid drugs. The source of these receptors is a woman in her late teens or twenties with Graves disease.

The chain has TRBV12-3 or TRBV12-4 and TRBJ1-2; D perhaps matches TRBD1 (6 bases). The CDR3 extends over 22 amino acids. Trimming cost V 5 bases and J 3 bases, with 37 bases left between them. CDR3 sequence reads: CASSPHIGLAGGPGEIDYGYTF. In nucleotides, the CDR3 is TGTGCCAGCAGTCCGCACATCGGACTAGCGGGGGGGCCCGGGGAAATTGACTATGGCTACACCTTC.

This clonotype appeared a few times. This chain joins TRBV10-3 and TRBJ1-4; D perhaps matches TRBD1 (6 bases). The germline gives CDR1 ENHRY, CDR2 SYGVKD. Between the trimmed V and J ends, which lost 2 bases and 8 bases, there was a span of 6 bases. This CDR3 region has 12 residues. This CDR3 is CAISEDREKLFF. The CDR3 nucleotides are TGTGCCATCAGTGAGGACAGGGAAAAACTGTTTTTT.